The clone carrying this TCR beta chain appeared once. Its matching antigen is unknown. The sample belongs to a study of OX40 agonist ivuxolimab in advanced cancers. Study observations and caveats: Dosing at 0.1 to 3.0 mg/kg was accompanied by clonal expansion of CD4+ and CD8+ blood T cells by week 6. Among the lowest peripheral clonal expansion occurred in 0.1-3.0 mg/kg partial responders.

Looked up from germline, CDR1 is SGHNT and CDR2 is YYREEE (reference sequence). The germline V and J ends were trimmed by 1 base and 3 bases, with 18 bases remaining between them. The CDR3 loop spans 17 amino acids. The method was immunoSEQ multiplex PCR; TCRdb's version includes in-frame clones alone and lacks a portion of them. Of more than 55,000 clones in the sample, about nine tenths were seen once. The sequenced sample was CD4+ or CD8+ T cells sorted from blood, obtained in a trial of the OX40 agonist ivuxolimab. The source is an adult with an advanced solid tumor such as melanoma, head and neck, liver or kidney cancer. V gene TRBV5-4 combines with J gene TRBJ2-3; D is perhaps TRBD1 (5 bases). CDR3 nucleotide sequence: TGTGCCAGCAGCTTGAATCCTCTTGGGCAGGGAACAGATACGCAGTATTTT. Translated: CASSLNPLGQGTDTQYF.